This record looks at one T cell receptor beta chain sequence and its context. The data belong to a study of blood T cell repertoires in COVID-19. The CDR3 spans 16 residues. Germline CDR1 and CDR2: LGHDT and YNNKEL (reference sequence). The V end lost 0 bases, the J end lost 0 bases, and 6 bases lay between the germline ends. Clinical history as reported by participants underpinned cohort assignment. Data came from immunoSEQ multiplex PCR; TCRdb stores just in-frame clones and leaves some out. The sample consists of approximately 200,000 clones, approximately 85% of them appearing once. The chain recombines TRBV3-1 (or the pseudogene TRBV3-2) with TRBJ2-6; D is possibly TRBD2 (5 bases). The sequence derives from a woman aged 25 to 45 who had recovered from COVID-19. The sequenced sample was PBMCs or T cells enriched from blood (not recorded which). The DNA of the CDR3 is TGTGCCAGCAGCCAAGAACGGGGCTCTGGGGCCAACGTCCTGACTTTC. It is translated as CASSQERGSGANVLTF.